This TCR beta chain comes out of a study of regulatory T cells in long-lasting Graves disease. Background on the study: New Graves' disease cases had less than 3 months of antithyroid drugs.

The study, taken as a whole, reports: Under persistent disease, TRBV28, TRBJ1-2 and TRBJ2-5 were used preferentially.

iRepertoire HTBI primers and Arm-PCR of CDR3 regions built TCR beta libraries. Via MiXCR, TCRdb re-called the multiplex PCR reads, giving one row per CDR3 protein. The table includes a few hundred thousand distinct CDR3 sequences, approximately 15% detected once. CDR1 and CDR2 from the germline V gene are MNHEY and SMNVEV (reference sequence). The CDR3 is 14 amino acids. Deletions cut 2 bases from V and 7 bases from J, with 12 bases between. As to time point: newly diagnosed GD, antithyroid drugs for less than 3 months. The TCR library was made from RNA that had been extracted from PBMCs in TRIzol. This clonotype has a count of ten or more. The antigen is not known. The same sample was also studied in work on T cells in Graves' hyperthyroidism and ophthalmopathy.

This chain connects TRBV27 to TRBJ1-5; no clear D gene. The sequence was collected from a woman aged 50 to 65 with Graves disease. Sequencing was performed on peripheral blood mononuclear cells (PBMCs), taken at new diagnosis, from a patient treated with antithyroid drugs. CDR3 amino acids: CASSLHGLGQPQHF. As DNA, the CDR3 is TGTGCCAGCAGTTTACACGGGTTGGGACAGCCCCAGCATTTT.